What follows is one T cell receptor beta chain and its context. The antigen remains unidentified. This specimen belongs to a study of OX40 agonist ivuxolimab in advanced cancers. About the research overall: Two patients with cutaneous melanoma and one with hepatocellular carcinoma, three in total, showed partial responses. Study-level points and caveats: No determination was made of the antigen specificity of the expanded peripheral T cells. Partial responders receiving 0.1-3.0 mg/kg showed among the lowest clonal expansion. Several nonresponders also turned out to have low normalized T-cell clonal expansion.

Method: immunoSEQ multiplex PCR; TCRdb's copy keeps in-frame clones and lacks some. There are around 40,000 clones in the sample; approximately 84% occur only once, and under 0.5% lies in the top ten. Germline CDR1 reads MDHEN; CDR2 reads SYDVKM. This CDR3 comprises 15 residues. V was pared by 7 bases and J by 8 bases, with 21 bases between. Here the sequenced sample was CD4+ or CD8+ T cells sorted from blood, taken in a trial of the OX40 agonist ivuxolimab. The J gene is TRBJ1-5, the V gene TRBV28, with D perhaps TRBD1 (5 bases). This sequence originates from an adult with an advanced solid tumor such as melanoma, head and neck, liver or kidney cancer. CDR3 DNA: TGTGCCAGCATCCCCCGGGGGGGGATAAGTAAGCCCCAGCATTTT. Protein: CASIPRGGISKPQHF.